This T cell receptor (beta chain) was obtained from a study of tumor-infiltrating lymphocytes in glioblastoma multiforme. Study observations and caveats: RNA-based TCR sequencing may distort clone frequencies, since cells carry unequal TCR transcript numbers.

Germline CDR1 DFQATT, CDR2 SNEGSKA (reference sequence). The CDR3 loop spans 15 amino acids. TCRB libraries came from RNA via three nested multiplex PCR rounds. MiXCR, applied by TCRdb to the multiplex PCR reads, yields one record per CDR3 protein. This table holds roughly 13,000 distinct CDR3 sequences, 60% to 65% found once. This clonotype was observed a handful of times. The antigen remains undetermined. A junction boundary mismatches the germline segment, possibly from a read error. The genes are TRBV20-1 and TRBJ2-1; 10 nucleotides agree with TRBD2. The clonotype comes from a male donor with glioblastoma. Specimen: brain tumor tissue. CDR3 coding DNA: TGCAGTGCTAGGTGGACTAGCGGCGCCTACAATAAGCAGTTCTTC. Residues: CSARWTSGAYNKQFF.